This T cell receptor beta chain was recovered during a study of blood T cell repertoires in COVID-19. Study context: The United States, Italy and Spain supplied acute and convalescent COVID-19 samples.

Per the original data handling: The assay estimated nucleated cells by amplifying reference gene primers. The data were produced by immunoSEQ multiplex PCR, yet TCRdb's version contains in-frame clones alone and is incomplete. From that table come the V and J calls and clone size; the DNA was used to work out D and trimming. In the table there are fewer than 80,000 clones, around nine tenths of which are singletons. This receptor was identified in a woman aged 50 to 60 with active or convalescent COVID-19. The material sequenced was peripheral blood.

The CDR3 loop is CASSLVELTDTQYF. The CDR3 nucleotides are TGTGCCAGCAGCTTGGTTGAGCTCACAGATACGCAGTATTTT. The chain combines TRBV11-2 with TRBJ2-3; D is uncertain. CDR3 length: 14 amino acids. Germline loops: CDR1 SGHAT, CDR2 FQNNGV. Deletions cut 3 bases from V and 2 bases from J, with 9 bases between.